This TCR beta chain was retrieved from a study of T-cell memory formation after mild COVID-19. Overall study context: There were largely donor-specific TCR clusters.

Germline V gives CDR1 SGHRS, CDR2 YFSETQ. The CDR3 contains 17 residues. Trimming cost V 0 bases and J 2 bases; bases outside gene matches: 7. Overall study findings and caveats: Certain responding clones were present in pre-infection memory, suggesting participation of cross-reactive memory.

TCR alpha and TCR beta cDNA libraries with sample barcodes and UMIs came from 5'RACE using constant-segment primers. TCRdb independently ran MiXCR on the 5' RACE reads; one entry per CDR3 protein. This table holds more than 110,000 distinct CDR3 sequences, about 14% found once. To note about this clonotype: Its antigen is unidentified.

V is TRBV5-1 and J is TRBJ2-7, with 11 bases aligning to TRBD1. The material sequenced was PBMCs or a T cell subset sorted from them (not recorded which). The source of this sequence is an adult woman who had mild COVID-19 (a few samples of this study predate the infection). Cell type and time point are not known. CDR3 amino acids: CASSLGPGQGVTYEQYF. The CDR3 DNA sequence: TGCGCCAGCAGCTTGGGGCCGGGACAGGGGGTAACCTACGAGCAGTACTTC.